This passage covers 18 T cell receptor beta chains from one sample sequenced in a study of T cells in Graves' hyperthyroidism and ophthalmopathy. RNA transcripts yielded amplified TCR beta CDR3 regions. When the TCR CDR3 underwent first-round RT-PCR, the HTBI primer set was used. Each CDR3 protein is one row after TCRdb ran MiXCR on the multiplex PCR reads. The sample carries 650,000 to 700,000 distinct CDR3 sequences, roughly 17% recorded once. The sequenced sample consisted of blood. These receptor sequences come from a man in his fifties with Graves' hyperthyroidism.

This clonotype was seen at least ten times. The chain has TRBV6-1 and TRBJ2-3; no firm D call. CDR1 is MNHNS, CDR2 SASEGT, per germline. Trimming left V 2 bases short and J 5 bases short, with 8 bases between. The length of the CDR3 is 13 residues. The CDR3 sequence: CASSERSLDTQYF. CDR3 sequence (DNA): TGTGCCAGCAGTGAAAGGAGCCTAGATACGCAGTATTTT.

This clonotype was counted ten times or more. The chain couples TRBV2 to TRBJ1-6; D possibly corresponds to TRBD1 (5 bases). V was clipped by 6 bases and J by 2 bases, with 14 bases between them. CDR3 length: 16 amino acids. CDR1 is SNHLY and CDR2 is FYNNEI in the germline V gene. The CDR3 protein is CASRDFPGPYNSPLHF. In DNA, the CDR3 is TGTGCCAGCAGGGACTTCCCGGGGCCCTATAATTCACCCCTCCACTTT.

This clonotype was seen many times. The V call is TRBV20-1, the J call TRBJ1-1, with D tentatively TRBD1 (5 bases). This CDR3 spans 14 amino acids. V lost 6 bases and J lost 1, with 15 bases in between. From germline, CDR1 is DFQATT and CDR2 SNEGSKA (reference sequence). The CDR3 is CSAESQVTNTEAFF. As DNA, the CDR3 is TGCAGTGCCGAATCACAGGTGACGAACACTGAAGCTTTCTTT.

This clonotype was recorded many times. The chain is built from TRBV12-3 or TRBV12-4 and TRBJ1-1; tentatively, D is TRBD1 (6 bases). The CDR3 covers 14 residues. Trimming took 5 bases from V and 1 from J, leaving 11 bases between them. The CDR3 DNA sequence: TGTGCCAGCAGTGGGGGACACGCGAACACTGAAGCTTTCTTT. It yields the protein CASSGGHANTEAFF.

This clonotype was counted at least ten times. The V call is TRBV30, the J call TRBJ1-1; 7 positions match TRBD1. The germline gives CDR1 GTSNPN, CDR2 SVGIG (reference sequence). This CDR3 has 11 amino acids. V was clipped by 6 bases and J by 8 bases; unmatched bases: 6. DNA for the CDR3: TGTGCCTGCTCACAGGGGCGGGAAGCTTTCTTT. Translating it yields CACSQGREAFF.

V and J are TRBV7-2 and TRBJ2-1; the match to TRBD1 covers 9 bases. The CDR3 totals 15 residues. Trimming took 5 bases from V and 5 from J; bases not matched to a gene: 7. Germline assignment: CDR1 SGHTA and CDR2 FQGNSA. In DNA, the CDR3 is TGTGCCAGCAGCAGACCCGGGACAGGGAACAATGAGCAGTTCTTC. It translates to CASSRPGTGNNEQFF.

A few counts support this clonotype. The V and J genes are TRBV29-1 and TRBJ2-5, with D possibly being TRBD2 (6 bases). The CDR3 is made up of 13 amino acids. In germline, CDR1 is SQVTM, CDR2 ANQGSEA. Trimming took off 5 bases at V and 4 bases at J, with 14 bases between the two ends. In nucleotides, the CDR3 is TGCAGCGTTATGACGGAGGGCAGAGAGACCCAGTACTTC. Translating gives CSVMTEGRETQYF. Drawing the rest from reference TRBV29-1 and TRBJ2-5, the complete variable domain is SAVISQKPSRDICQRGTSLTIQCQVDSQVTMMFWYRQQPGQSLTLIATANQGSEATYESGFVIDKFPISRPNLTFSTLTVSNMSPEDSSIYLCSVMTEGRETQYFGPGTRLLVL.

This clonotype was detected ten times or more. The J gene is TRBJ2-7, the V gene TRBV10-3, with 7 bases lining up with TRBD1. Per the germline V gene, CDR1 is ENHRY and CDR2 is SYGVKD. The CDR3 loop spans 14 amino acids. Trimming at V came to 4 bases and at J to 1 base, leaving 4 bases not matched to a gene. This chain's CDR3 is CAISGQQGSYEQYF. The CDR3 region has the DNA TGTGCCATCAGTGGACAACAGGGGTCCTACGAGCAGTACTTC.

This clonotype appeared a few times. The chain employs TRBV6-1 and TRBJ2-7, with 10 nucleotides matching TRBD2. Per the germline V gene, CDR1 is MNHNS and CDR2 is SASEGT. There are 17 residues in the CDR3. The V and J ends lost 2 bases and 1 base, in that order; junction bases with no gene match: 8. DNA of the CDR3: TGTGCCAGCAGTGAAAAAAGCGGGAGGGTGCGGTCCTACGAGCAGTACTTC. It yields the protein CASSEKSGRVRSYEQYF.

This clonotype was found many times. The chain links TRBV28 to TRBJ2-5; D not certain. V shed 5 bases and J shed 6 bases, with 13 bases lying between them. From germline, CDR1 is MDHEN and CDR2 SYDVKM. CDR3 length: 13 amino acids. The CDR3: CASSDGAQKTQYF. The CDR3 coding sequence is TGTGCCAGCAGTGACGGTGCCCAGAAGACCCAGTACTTC.

The chain recombines TRBV11-2 with TRBJ2-2; 7 bases match TRBD2. Germline assignment: CDR1 SGHAT and CDR2 FQNNGV. There are 15 residues in the CDR3. J lost 8 bases, V lost 2 bases, and 8 bases had no gene match. The CDR3 reads CASSLWRERSGELFF. The CDR3 DNA reads as TGTGCCAGCAGCTTATGGCGGGAGAGAAGTGGGGAGCTGTTTTTT.

The rearrangement links TRBV28 to TRBJ2-3; D possibly corresponds to TRBD2 (9 bases). V shed 6 bases and J shed 2 bases, with 18 bases lying between them. Germline-derived CDR1 and CDR2 are MDHEN and SYDVKM. This CDR3 has 16 residues. The CDR3 nucleotides read TGTGCCAGCAGATCAGGGGGCGGGAGGGCCACAGATACGCAGTATTTT. This sequence encodes CASRSGGGRATDTQYF. Looking up the rest from reference TRBV28 and TRBJ2-3 gives the full variable domain: DVKVTQSSRYLVKRTGEKVFLECVQDMDHENMFWYRQDPGLGLRLIYFSYDVKMKEKGDIPEGYSVSREKKERFSLILESASTNQTSMYLCASRSGGGRATDTQYFGPGTRLTVL.

With respect to this clonotype: The junction departs from the called germline gene at one end, perhaps through a read error. The rearrangement joins TRBV19 to TRBJ1-5; D gene ambiguous. The germline V gene encodes CDR1 LNHDA and CDR2 SQIVND (reference sequence). This CDR3 has 15 residues. The chain's CDR3 is CANSIGQEAQWAQHF. The DNA for the CDR3 is TGTGCCAATAGTATAGGGCAGGAGGCCCAATGGGCCCAGCATTTT.

This chain uses TRBV30 with TRBJ2-2; no definite D call. This CDR3 region has 11 residues. V was shortened by 6 bases and J by 6 bases, with 8 bases between the two germline ends. Germline V CDR1 and CDR2: GTSNPN, SVGIG (reference sequence). The chain's CDR3 is CACSWAGELFF. CDR3 DNA sequence: TGTGCCTGTAGTTGGGCCGGGGAGCTGTTTTTT.

In its sample, this clonotype was seen a few times. CDR3 in DNA: TGTGCCAGCACCGGCAGGGCGGGTTACGAGCAGTACTTC. This encodes CASTGRAGYEQYF. The V gene is TRBV6-2 or TRBV6-3, the J gene TRBJ2-7, with D possibly being TRBD1 or TRBD2 (5 bases each). Germline V gene sequence: CDR1 MNHEY, CDR2 SVGEGT. V lost 7 bases and J lost 4, with 14 bases in between. The CDR3 contains 13 residues.

CDR3 residues: CASSVGQSHTDTQYF. CDR3 coding DNA: TGTGCCAGCAGCGTAGGACAGTCTCACACAGATACGCAGTATTTT. The rearrangement uses TRBV9 and TRBJ2-3, with a weak D call TRBD1 (5 bases). The CDR3 totals 15 residues. The germline V and J ends were trimmed by 0 bases and 2 bases, with 10 bases remaining between them. Germline CDR1 and CDR2: SGDLS and YYNGEE.

This clonotype has only a few counts. The genes are TRBV11-2 and TRBJ1-2, with 7 bases that match TRBD1. V was pared by 9 bases and J by 4 bases, with 11 bases of the junction left unmatched. The CDR3 runs 14 residues. Germline assignment: CDR1 SGHAT and CDR2 FQNNGV. The CDR3 sequence: CASSPTGLIYGYTF. For the CDR3, the DNA is TGTGCCAGTAGCCCGACAGGGCTGATCTATGGCTACACCTTC.

V usage is TRBV19 and J usage is TRBJ2-7, with 9 bases fitting TRBD1. The CDR3 runs 14 residues. Germline V lookup: CDR1 LNHDA, CDR2 SQIVND (reference sequence). The ends lost 9 bases at V and 4 bases at J; junction bases unmatched: 10. The CDR3 sequence: CASRPQGARYEQYF. For the CDR3, the DNA is TGTGCCAGCCGTCCACAGGGGGCGAGGTACGAGCAGTACTTC.